This record concerns one T cell receptor (beta chain) sequence. Its specificity is not known. The source of the sample is a study of pediatric ulcerative colitis. Study-level results: Two rectal clonotypes were found only in ulcerative colitis patients, all of them. Some T cells in rectal biopsies may come from blood, especially with overt colitis.

Germline V CDR1 and CDR2: SGHTS, YDEGEE. Trimming took off 4 bases at V and 4 bases at J, with 15 bases between the two ends. CDR3 length: 15 residues. Sequencing was performed with immunoSEQ multiplex PCR; in TCRdb, only in-frame clones are kept and a portion is missing. The repertoire has 20,000 to 25,000 clones, about three quarters of them found once; the top ten carry roughly 15%. Rectal tissue came from one to two pinch biopsies taken at colonoscopy. The gene calls are TRBV5-8 and TRBJ2-1; D is perhaps TRBD1 or TRBD2 (6 bases each). The clonotype was recovered from a boy aged 10-17 years with severe ulcerative colitis. The sample consisted of gut tissue. CDR3 protein: CASSLYGGLYNEQFF. DNA of the CDR3: TGTGCCAGCAGCCTCTACGGGGGCCTTTACAATGAGCAGTTCTTC.